One sample yielded the 27 T cell receptor beta chains listed below, sequenced in a study of cytomegalovirus exposure and HLA in healthy donors. 13 Jbeta primers and 60 Vbeta primers were used for the PCR. Sequencing used immunoSEQ multiplex PCR; TCRdb keeps in-frame clones, though not all of them. The profile shows 150,000 to 200,000 clones, over 80% of them singletons. The sequenced sample was PBMCs. All receptors derive from a woman under 30 in good health and CMV-seronegative.

The CDR3 region is CASSVRGITEAFF. CDR3 DNA: TGTGCCAGTAGTGTGAGAGGGATCACTGAAGCTTTCTTT. This chain links TRBV19 with TRBJ1-1; no definite D call. The CDR3 loop spans 13 amino acids. V was shortened by 5 bases and J by 4 bases, with 11 bases between the two germline ends. Germline V gene lookup returns CDR1 LNHDA and CDR2 SQIVND (reference sequence). Together with reference TRBV19 and TRBJ1-1, the CDR3 gives the full variable domain: DGGITQSPKYLFRKEGQNVTLSCEQNLNHDAMYWYRQDPGQGLRLIYYSQIVNDFQKGDIAEGYSVSREKKESFPLTVTSAQKNPTAFYLCASSVRGITEAFFGQGTRLTVV.

The J gene is TRBJ2-4, the V gene TRBV2; D unresolved. Germline V gene lookup returns CDR1 SNHLY and CDR2 FYNNEI. The CDR3 totals 16 residues. The germline V and J ends were trimmed by 2 bases and 0 bases, with 11 bases remaining between them. The CDR3 protein is CASSEYRTLAKNIQYF. The CDR3 DNA follows: TGTGCCAGCAGTGAATATAGAACTCTAGCCAAAAACATTCAGTACTTC.

The chain combines TRBV7-9 with TRBJ1-2; D remains unclear. V dropped 0 bases and J dropped 2 bases, with 16 bases sitting between them. The CDR3 covers 17 residues. Per germline, CDR1 SEHNR and CDR2 FQNEAQ (reference sequence). The CDR3: CASSLALSAPPNYGYTF. CDR3 coding DNA: TGTGCCAGCAGCTTAGCCCTTAGCGCCCCACCCAACTATGGCTACACCTTC. Full variable domain (remainder filled in from reference TRBV7-9 and TRBJ1-2): DTGVSQNPRHKITKRGQNVTFRCDPISEHNRLYWYRQTLGQGPEFLTYFQNEAQLEKSRLLSDRFSAERPKGSFSTLEIQRTEQGDSAMYLCASSLALSAPPNYGYTFGSGTRLTVV.

The chain couples TRBV7-9 to TRBJ1-2, with a weak D call TRBD1 (6 bases). Trimming stripped 3 bases from V and 6 bases from J, with 11 bases between. From germline, CDR1 is SEHNR and CDR2 FQNEAQ (reference sequence). CDR3 length: 13 amino acids. CDR3 bases: TGTGCCAGCAGCTTTACTGGGGGCAATGGCTACACCTTC. This sequence encodes CASSFTGGNGYTF.

About this clone: One junction end disagrees with the germline gene, perhaps due to a read error. V is TRBV7-9 and J is TRBJ1-5, with TRBD1 as a possible D gene (6 bases). The CDR3 spans 14 residues. Looked up from germline, CDR1 is SEHNR and CDR2 is FQNEAQ (reference sequence). DNA of the CDR3: TGTTCCAGCAGCTCGTACAGGGACAATCAGCCCCAGCATTTT. Translation gives CSSSSYRDNQPQHF.

CDR3 amino acids: CAWSILAGGVNEQFF. DNA of the CDR3: TGTGCCTGGAGTATCCTAGCGGGGGGGGTAAATGAGCAGTTCTTC. The rearrangement joins TRBV30 to TRBJ2-1, with 12 bases matching TRBD2. The CDR3 has 15 residues. In germline, CDR1 is GTSNPN, CDR2 SVGIG (reference sequence). V lost 2 bases to trimming and J lost 7 bases; unmatched junction nucleotides: 6.

Concerning this clone: One junction end does not reproduce the germline sequence, and a read error may be involved. DNA for the CDR3: TGTTCCAGCAGCTCCATTAGCGGGGGCGAATACAATGAGCAGTTCTTC. This sequence encodes CSSSSISGGEYNEQFF. The chain joins TRBV7-9 to TRBJ2-1; 9 bases line up with TRBD2. CDR1 is SEHNR and CDR2 is FQNEAQ in the germline V gene (reference sequence). The CDR3 is made up of 16 amino acids.

CDR3: CASSSRQGELYEKLFF. The CDR3 nucleotides are TGTGCCAGCAGTTCTCGACAGGGGGAATTATATGAAAAACTGTTTTTT. The gene calls are TRBV6-5 and TRBJ1-4; 9 bases agree with TRBD1. Per germline, CDR1 MNHEY and CDR2 SVGAGI. The V segment lost 4 bases and the J segment 6 bases; nucleotides outside the gene matches: 9. CDR3 size: 16 residues.

The rearrangement uses TRBV10-3 and TRBJ1-5; D remains ambiguous. Germline lookup yields CDR1 ENHRY and CDR2 SYGVKD. V lost 8 bases to trimming and J lost 2 bases, with 10 bases between them. The CDR3 sequence is 13 residues long. Here the CDR3 reads CAIAKAGNQPQHF. The CDR3 DNA is TGTGCCATCGCCAAGGCGGGCAATCAGCCCCAGCATTTT.

This clone was recorded once. The V call is TRBV7-9, the J call TRBJ2-1; maybe TRBD1 (6 bases). Looked up from germline, CDR1 is SEHNR and CDR2 is FQNEAQ (reference sequence). CDR3 size: 13 residues. With 7 bases removed from V and 5 bases from J, the gap between germline ends came to 12 bases. The CDR3 loop reads CASNKRTDNEQFF. DNA of the CDR3: TGTGCCAGCAACAAACGGACAGACAATGAGCAGTTCTTC.

This sequence joins TRBV10-1 and TRBJ2-7, with D perhaps TRBD1 (5 bases). Per germline, CDR1 WNHNN and CDR2 SYGVQD (reference sequence). With 4 bases removed from V and 2 bases from J, the gap between germline ends came to 12 bases. The CDR3 length is 14 residues. In DNA, the CDR3 is TGCGCCAGCAGTGTCCGACAGCCTCCCTACGAGCAGTACTTC. Protein product: CASSVRQPPYEQYF.

This chain connects TRBV5-6 to TRBJ2-1; 8 bases match TRBD1. Germline-derived CDR1 and CDR2 are SGHDT and YYEEEE. The V and J ends lost 0 bases and 0 bases, in that order; junction bases with no gene match: 2. This CDR3 is built from 16 residues. CDR3 protein: CASSLGQGASYNEQFF. Here the CDR3 DNA reads TGTGCCAGCAGCTTGGGGCAGGGGGCCTCCTACAATGAGCAGTTCTTC.

The CDR3 spells CSTVDGLNTEAFF. The CDR3 bases are TGCAGCACTGTCGACGGACTCAACACTGAAGCTTTCTTT. The gene calls are TRBV29-1 and TRBJ1-1; D gene unclear. Germline lookup yields CDR1 SQVTM and CDR2 ANQGSEA. V lost 8 bases, J lost 2 bases, and 15 bases lay in between. This CDR3 region has 13 residues.

This chain uses TRBV30 with TRBJ1-2; 7 bases are a match to TRBD1. This CDR3 is built from 14 residues. Germline V gene data show CDR1 as GTSNPN and CDR2 as SVGIG (reference sequence). With V trimmed by 2 bases and J by 2 bases, 5 bases remained unmatched. The CDR3 loop is CAWSQAGGNYGYTF. DNA of the CDR3: TGTGCCTGGAGTCAGGCAGGGGGGAACTATGGCTACACCTTC.

The chain couples TRBV6-5 to TRBJ1-4, with a weak D call TRBD1 (5 bases). The CDR3 is 14 amino acids. V was shortened by 7 bases and J by 11 bases, with 20 bases between the two germline ends. The germline gives CDR1 MNHEY, CDR2 SVGAGI. Here the CDR3 DNA reads TGTGCCAGCACTCCCGGCAGGGAATTGCGTAAACTGTTTTTT. As protein: CASTPGRELRKLFF.

The rearrangement links TRBV9 to TRBJ2-3; 8 positions agree with TRBD2. The CDR3 runs to 15 residues. Germline V gives CDR1 SGDLS, CDR2 YYNGEE. V dropped 1 base and J dropped 6; count of bases not matched to a gene: 7. The CDR3 bases are TGTGCCAGCAGCGTACGGGGGGGGGCAAACGATACGCAGTATTTT. It yields the protein CASSVRGGANDTQYF.

The rearrangement links TRBV2 to TRBJ1-1; TRBD1 agrees at 7 bases. The CDR3 extends over 13 amino acids. Germline V gene sequence: CDR1 SNHLY, CDR2 FYNNEI. V shed 6 bases and J 0 bases; nucleotides not matched to a gene: 1. CDR3 coding DNA: TGTGCCAGCAGGACAGGGCTGAACACTGAAGCTTTCTTT. Amino acids: CASRTGLNTEAFF. Together with reference TRBV2 and TRBJ1-1, the CDR3 gives the full variable domain: EPEVTQTPSHQVTQMGQEVILRCVPISNHLYFYWYRQILGQKVEFLVSFYNNEISEKSEIFDDQFSVERPDGSNFTLKIRSTKLEDSAMYFCASRTGLNTEAFFGQGTRLTVV.

This chain connects TRBV5-1 to TRBJ2-3, with 16 bases lining up with TRBD2. Germline trimming cut 0 bases from V and 4 bases from J; bases unmatched to any gene: 8. Germline V lookup: CDR1 SGHRS, CDR2 YFSETQ. CDR3 size: 19 residues. CDR3 nucleotides: TGCGCCAGCAGCTTGGAAATGACCGGGACTAGCGGGGGGGCAGATACGCAGTATTTT. It encodes CASSLEMTGTSGGADTQYF. The full variable domain, with the rest looked up from reference TRBV5-1 and TRBJ2-3, is KAGVTQTPRYLIKTRGQQVTLSCSPISGHRSVSWYQQTPGQGLQFLFEYFSETQRNKGNFPGRFSGRQFSNSRSEMNVSTLELGDSALYLCASSLEMTGTSGGADTQYFGPGTRLTVL.

This sequence joins TRBV28 and TRBJ1-1, with D possibly being TRBD1 (5 bases). The CDR3 consists of 14 residues. In germline, CDR1 is MDHEN, CDR2 SYDVKM. Trimming left V 7 bases short and J 3 bases short, with 15 bases between. CDR3 nucleotide sequence: TGTGCCAGCACCCCCACGGACATAGACACTGAAGCTTTCTTT. Its protein product is CASTPTDIDTEAFF.

This clone was picked up a small number of times. The chain carries TRBV6-5 and TRBJ2-7; TRBD1 matches at 10 bases. V gave up 4 bases and J gave up 3 bases; unmatched junction bases: 6. This CDR3 comprises 15 residues. In germline, CDR1 is MNHEY, CDR2 SVGAGI. The CDR3 DNA reads TGTGCCAGCAGTTCAGCCGGGACAGGGGACTACGAGCAGTACTTC. Translating gives CASSSAGTGDYEQYF.

The chain recombines TRBV11-2 with TRBJ1-3; TRBD1 might be the D (5 bases). Germline values: CDR1 SGHAT, CDR2 FQNNGV. V gave up 5 bases and J gave up 0 bases, with 11 bases separating them. CDR3 size: 15 residues. CDR3 sequence reads: CASSQDRHSGNTIYF. In nucleotides, the CDR3 is TGTGCCAGCAGCCAAGACAGACACTCTGGAAACACCATATATTTT.

The CDR3 DNA follows: TGTGCCTGGAGTCACCATACGCGACAGGGATATAGCAATCAGCCCCAGCATTTT. This gives the protein CAWSHHTRQGYSNQPQHF. The chain carries TRBV30 and TRBJ1-5; 7 nucleotides agree with TRBD1. J lost 0 bases, V lost 2 bases, and 13 bases had no gene match. Germline assignment: CDR1 GTSNPN and CDR2 SVGIG (reference sequence). This CDR3 spans 18 amino acids.

V usage is TRBV7-3 and J usage is TRBJ2-3, with 12 bases matching TRBD2. V was clipped by 4 bases and J by 6 bases; unmatched bases: 2. There are 14 residues in the CDR3. The V gene's germline CDR1 is SGHTA and CDR2 FQGTGA. CDR3 nucleotide sequence: TGTGCCAGCAGCTGGACTAGCGGGGTTGATACGCAGTATTTT. Residues: CASSWTSGVDTQYF.

The rearrangement links TRBV6-6 to TRBJ2-5; 8 bases line up with TRBD2. Germline assignment: CDR1 MNHNY and CDR2 SVGAGI (reference sequence). V shed 4 bases and J 4 bases; nucleotides not matched to a gene: 8. The CDR3 contains 15 residues. The CDR3 protein is CASSWGGGGRETQYF. DNA for the CDR3: TGTGCCAGCAGTTGGGGCGGCGGGGGGAGAGAGACCCAGTACTTC.

The chain employs TRBV30 and TRBJ1-3; 9 bases agree with TRBD1. The germline V gene encodes CDR1 GTSNPN and CDR2 SVGIG (reference sequence). This CDR3 spans 17 amino acids. After removal of 0 bases from V and 2 bases from J, the junction contained 8 bases not matched to a gene. CDR3 bases: TGTGCCTGGAGTGTAGGTGGGACAGGGTTGGCTGGAAACACCATATATTTT. This gives the protein CAWSVGGTGLAGNTIYF.

The chain combines TRBV18 with TRBJ2-3, with 8 bases fitting TRBD2. The length of the CDR3 is 15 residues. V dropped 2 bases and J dropped 1; count of bases not matched to a gene: 2. Looked up from germline, CDR1 is KGHSH and CDR2 is LQKENI. The CDR3 DNA reads TGTGCCAGCTCACCATGGCGGGGGGGCACAGATACGCAGTATTTT. This codes for CASSPWRGGTDTQYF.

This chain connects TRBV28 to TRBJ1-2; no reliable D call. Germline lookup yields CDR1 MDHEN and CDR2 SYDVKM. The length of the CDR3 is 12 residues. V was clipped by 4 bases and J by 5 bases, with 8 bases between them. Written as DNA, the CDR3 is TGTGCCAGCAGTTATGCGGATTATGGCTACACCTTC. As protein: CASSYADYGYTF.